These 8 T cell receptor beta chains share one sample of origin, sequenced in a study of blood T cells in healthy people across ages. A second about 7 to 11 cycle PCR used barcoded and J-beta primers. Using its own MiXCR run on the 5' RACE reads, TCRdb lists one record per CDR3 protein. The sample includes roughly 720,000 distinct CDR3 sequences, roughly 50% of them seen just once. Input material: blood. The receptors come from a man older than 75 in good health.

The chain couples TRBV9 to TRBJ2-5, with 10 bases identical to TRBD1. V dropped 0 bases and J dropped 2; count of bases not matched to a gene: 7. Germline V gives CDR1 SGDLS, CDR2 YYNGEE. The length of the CDR3 is 17 residues. The CDR3 sequence is CASSVDPDRGLQETQYF. The CDR3 DNA reads TGTGCCAGCAGCGTAGATCCAGACAGGGGGCTGCAAGAGACCCAGTACTTC.

This clonotype appeared a few times. The chain carries TRBV20-1 and TRBJ2-5, with 7 bases matching TRBD2. The CDR3 is made up of 12 amino acids. Trimming removed 5 bases from V and 4 bases from J; junction bases left unmatched: 4. Looked up from germline, CDR1 is DFQATT and CDR2 is SNEGSKA (reference sequence). CDR3 coding DNA: TGCAGTGCTCGGGCTAGCGGAGAGACCCAGTACTTC. As protein: CSARASGETQYF.

This chain connects TRBV4-1 to TRBJ2-1, with D perhaps matching TRBD2 (6 bases). The CDR3 covers 17 residues. Germline V gives CDR1 MGHRA, CDR2 YSYEKL. Trimming took 0 bases from V and 12 from J, leaving 24 bases between them. CDR3 residues: CASSQDRLAGSPGSQFF. CDR3 DNA sequence: TGCGCCAGCAGCCAAGATCGCCTCGCGGGATCCCCCGGATCGCAGTTCTTC.

The chain has TRBV3-1 and TRBJ2-1, with D possibly TRBD2 on 6 matching bases. The germline V gene has CDR1 LGHDT and CDR2 YNNKEL (reference sequence). The CDR3 is made up of 16 amino acids. V lost 4 bases, J lost 4 bases, and 17 bases lay in between. The CDR3 protein is CASSPVPGTSYNEQFF. Here the CDR3 DNA reads TGTGCCAGCAGCCCCGTCCCCGGGACTTCTTACAATGAGCAGTTCTTC.

The rearrangement joins TRBV28 to TRBJ1-4, with D hard to call. Trimming shortened V by 7 bases and J by 7 bases, and 19 bases separated the two germline ends. The CDR3 loop spans 15 amino acids. Germline CDR1 MDHEN, CDR2 SYDVKM. This chain's CDR3 is CASTLTPGYGEKLFF. CDR3 bases: TGTGCCAGCACCCTAACACCGGGGTACGGTGAAAAACTGTTTTTT.

This clonotype was counted once. A much larger clone lies a single base off, so this may be a read error. This rearrangement joins TRBV10-3 to TRBJ2-4; no reliable D call. The DNA end is more similar to TRBJ2-5, so the J call may be wrong. Germline V gene lookup returns CDR1 ENHRY and CDR2 SYGVKD. This CDR3 has 12 amino acids. CDR3 sequence (DNA): TGTGCCATCAGTGAGTCGAGTGAGACCCAGTACTTC. Protein product: CAISESSETQYF.

In its sample, this clonotype was seen a few times. V is TRBV3-1 and J is TRBJ1-2, with 7 bases aligning to TRBD1. V trimming: 1 base; J trimming: 3 bases; junction bases outside the gene matches: 5. Germline CDR1 is LGHDT and CDR2 is YNNKEL (reference sequence). The CDR3 is made up of 15 amino acids. The CDR3 here is CASSQAGGKDYGYTF. The CDR3 region has the DNA TGTGCCAGCAGCCAAGCAGGGGGGAAGGACTATGGCTACACCTTC.

The chain joins TRBV27 to TRBJ2-1; perhaps TRBD2 as D (6 bases). The CDR3 runs to 13 residues. Trimming took 5 bases from V and 12 from J, leaving 17 bases between them. CDR1 and CDR2 (germline): MNHEY, SMNVEV (reference sequence). CDR3 residues: CASSPTSLAGQFF. In DNA, the CDR3 is TGTGCCAGCAGTCCAACCTCACTAGCCGGGCAGTTCTTC.